This T cell receptor (beta chain) was captured in a study of blood T cell repertoires in COVID-19. Study-wide context: PBMCs, B-cell-depleted T cells, or T cells were the source of the cDNA or gDNA that made up the material.

Profiling relied on immunoSEQ multiplex PCR, and the TCRdb table lists in-frame clones only, not all of them. The data show 180,000 or so clones, around 86% seen once. This clone was picked up one time. The V and J ends lost 10 bases and 1 base, in that order; junction bases with no gene match: 10. The germline V gene has CDR1 SGHRS and CDR2 YFSETQ. The CDR3 has 15 residues. The receptor was derived from a man between 18 and 35 years old with acute or convalescent COVID-19. The sample comprised peripheral blood. This rearrangement joins TRBV5-1 to TRBJ2-3; TRBD2 matches 9 bases. Here the CDR3 reads CACKPASGGTDTQYF. The CDR3 coding sequence is TGCGCCTGTAAACCGGCTAGCGGGGGCACAGATACGCAGTATTTT.